The rows below give T cell receptor beta chains drawn from one sample of a study of cytotoxic CD8 clonotypes in ibrutinib-treated CLL. Produced via immunoSEQ multiplex PCR; TCRdb's table is partial and in-frame only. The repertoire holds about 150,000 clones, with 70% to 80% as singletons. The source material was PBMCs, sampled after 12 months of ibrutinib treatment. Every receptor here comes from a human donor with chronic lymphocytic leukemia. Both conserved end residues are part of each CDR3. The order of the fields is CDR3 protein, J gene, V gene, clone size. Where a row states a size, it is once, few, many or the class of an expanded clone; other rows omit it.

CASVGQVETQYF,TRBJ2-5,TRBV6-1,-
CASSSGQGYYGTQYF,TRBJ2-3,TRBV5-6,-
CASRRTGDSYEQYF,TRBJ2-7,TRBV5-1,-
CASSQDSGHGYGYTF,TRBJ1-2,TRBV4-3,-
CASSRDGRASEQYF,TRBJ2-7,TRBV5-4,-
CASSLEPAGKNTEAFF,TRBJ1-1,TRBV5-1,-
CASTELFGEPYEQYF,TRBJ2-7,TRBV2,-
CASSLDRAYREQYF,TRBJ2-7,TRBV5-6,-
CASSLAGGLAKNIQYF,TRBJ2-4,TRBV5-1,-
CASSTVAGAEDTQYF,TRBJ2-3,TRBV5-1,few
CASSSGTSGGEQYF,TRBJ2-7,TRBV5-1,-
CASSEWGPGGNSGELFF,TRBJ2-2,TRBV25-1,-
CASIRSQGTTYEQYF,TRBJ2-7,TRBV28,-
CASSLESPMEYSYNEQFF,TRBJ2-1,TRBV27,-
CASSQDIDQPQHF,TRBJ1-5,TRBV4-3,-
CASSLKNRGIYEQYF,TRBJ2-7,TRBV5-6,-
CASSRGLAGSYEQYF,TRBJ2-7,TRBV5-4,-
CASRVQRQETQYF,TRBJ2-5,TRBV2,-
CASSLSGTSVYNEQFF,TRBJ2-1,TRBV7-3,-
CASSYNRLNTEAFF,TRBJ1-1,TRBV6-5,-